What follows are 2 T cell receptor beta chains derived from one specimen sequenced in a study of vaccination effects on CD4 cells after COVID-19. These TCRs are of unknown antigen specificity. Following a 10-day culture, CD4+ T cells were purified. The assay was immunoSEQ multiplex PCR, and TCRdb's table has in-frame clones only and misses some. The repertoire holds more than 50,000 clones, with more than 60% as singletons. Source: CD4+ T cells from PBMCs cultured without peptide, taken before COVID-19 vaccination. All receptors derive from a human donor who received a COVID-19 vaccine.

V usage is TRBV7-9 and J usage is TRBJ2-2, with 8 positions matching TRBD2. This CDR3 has 16 amino acids. Per germline, CDR1 SEHNR and CDR2 FQNEAQ (reference sequence). V shed 4 bases and J 0 bases; nucleotides not matched to a gene: 4. CDR3 sequence (DNA): TGTGCCAGCAGCTCCCAAGCGGGGGCGAACACCGGGGAGCTGTTTTTT. Its translation: CASSSQAGANTGELFF.

This clone was observed a single time. The genes are TRBV9 and TRBJ2-2; D unresolved. The CDR3 is 16 amino acids. V lost 1 base and J 1 base, leaving 11 bases between the germline ends. The germline gives CDR1 SGDLS, CDR2 YYNGEE. The CDR3 nucleotides are TGTGCCAGCAGCGTACTCCAGAACCAGAACACCGGGGAGCTGTTTTTT. Its translation is CASSVLQNQNTGELFF.